These 30 T cell receptor beta chains share one sample of origin, sequenced in a study of T-cell reconstitution after alpha-beta-depleted transplantation in children. Unique molecular identifiers were incorporated into the prepared TCRbeta library. TCRdb re-derived calls from the PCR reads in MiXCR, one entry per CDR3 protein. The repertoire holds hundreds of thousands of distinct CDR3 sequences, with approximately 10% as singletons. Sequencing used PBMCs, obtained before TCRalphabeta/CD19-depleted stem cell transplant. All receptors derive from a child in the first two years of life with acute myeloid leukemia, due to receive a stem cell transplant.

Concerning this clonotype itself: One base away lies a much larger clone, so this may be a sequencing read error. The V call is TRBV28, the J call TRBJ2-5; D ambiguous. The CDR3 spans 15 residues. Germline V CDR1 and CDR2: MDHEN, SYDVKM. The CDR3 region has the DNA TGTGACAGCAGTTTCCTTGGCAGGAGCCAAGAGACCCAGTACTTC. This gives the protein CDSSFLGRSQETQYF.

In its sample, this clonotype was seen many times. The V and J genes are TRBV7-9 and TRBJ2-1; 7 nucleotides match TRBD2. Germline V gene data show CDR1 as SEHNR and CDR2 as FQNEAQ (reference sequence). V lost 5 bases, J lost 9 bases, and 7 bases stayed unmatched. There are 13 residues in the CDR3. Here the CDR3 reads CASSNIAGSEQFF. CDR3 coding DNA: TGTGCCAGCAGCAACATAGCGGGCTCTGAGCAGTTCTTC.

This clonotype was counted at least ten times. The chain recombines TRBV7-6 with TRBJ1-1; D uncertain. CDR3 length: 10 residues. V shed 5 bases and J shed 7 bases, with 5 bases lying between them. Germline values: CDR1 SGHVS, CDR2 FNYEAQ. In nucleotides, the CDR3 is TGTGCCAGCAGCCCGCTTGAAGCTTTCTTT. Translation: CASSPLEAFF. The full variable domain, with the rest looked up from reference TRBV7-6 and TRBJ1-1, is GAGVSQSPRYKVTKRGQDVALRCDPISGHVSLYWYRQALGQGPEFLTYFNYEAQQDKSGLPNDRFSAERPEGSISTLTIQRTEQRDSAMYRCASSPLEAFFGQGTRLTVV.

This clonotype has ten or more counts. This chain uses TRBV20-1 with TRBJ1-3; a possible D gene is TRBD1 (6 bases). V lost 0 bases and J 2 bases, leaving 11 bases between the germline ends. Germline V lookup: CDR1 DFQATT, CDR2 SNEGSKA (reference sequence). CDR3 length: 15 amino acids. CDR3 nucleotide sequence: TGCAGTGCTAGAGATCTACAGGGAACTGGAAACACCATATATTTT. The encoded protein is CSARDLQGTGNTIYF.

In its sample, this clonotype was seen many times. The genes are TRBV3-1 and TRBJ2-7; 8 bases are shared with TRBD1. This CDR3 region has 13 residues. From germline, CDR1 is LGHDT and CDR2 YNNKEL (reference sequence). Trimming removed 3 bases from V and 11 bases from J; junction bases left unmatched: 9. The CDR3 sequence is CASSHSGQARKYF. The CDR3 region has the DNA TGTGCCAGCAGCCATTCGGGACAGGCAAGGAAGTACTTC.

This clonotype was counted ten times or more. The chain has TRBV28 and TRBJ2-2; 9 nucleotides line up with TRBD1. Germline V gene lookup returns CDR1 MDHEN and CDR2 SYDVKM. After removal of 7 bases from V and 4 bases from J, the junction contained 7 bases not matched to a gene. The CDR3 has 15 residues. CDR3: CASTWGTGITGELFF. The DNA of the CDR3 is TGTGCCAGCACCTGGGGGACAGGGATCACCGGGGAGCTGTTTTTT.

This clonotype turned up a few times. A read error may be the cause here, since a much bigger clone is one base away. The chain carries TRBV7-3 and TRBJ2-3; TRBD2 is a possible D gene (6 bases). The V gene lost 5 bases and the J gene lost 2 bases, with 14 bases spanning the gap. The CDR3 is 15 amino acids. The germline CDR1 and CDR2 sequences are SGHTA and FQGTGA. The DNA of the CDR3 is TGTGCCAGCAGCCTCCGAGCGGGTCCCACAGATACGCAGTATTTT. The encoded protein is CASSLRAGPTDTQYF.

This clonotype has a count of ten or more. The gene calls are TRBV18 and TRBJ2-5; D is ambiguous. The CDR3 consists of 14 residues. V dropped 0 bases and J dropped 2 bases, with 7 bases sitting between them. CDR1 KGHSH and CDR2 LQKENI come from the germline V gene. The CDR3 nucleotides are TGTGCCAGCTCACCACCTAACCTACAAGAGACCCAGTACTTC. This translates into CASSPPNLQETQYF. The whole variable domain, remainder taken from reference TRBV18 and TRBJ2-5, is NAGVMQNPRHLVRRRGQEARLRCSPMKGHSHVYWYRQLPEEGLKFMVYLQKENIIDESGMPKERFSAEFPKEGPSILRIQQVVRGDSAAYFCASSPPNLQETQYFGPGTRLLVL.

This clonotype was picked up many times. The V and J genes are TRBV27 and TRBJ2-7; 8 bases agree with TRBD2. The ends lost 2 bases at V and 5 bases at J; junction bases unmatched: 5. The germline CDR1 and CDR2 sequences are MNHEY and SMNVEV (reference sequence). The length of the CDR3 is 14 residues. DNA for the CDR3: TGTGCCAGCAGTTTACAGAGCGGGAGCAACGAGCAGTACTTC. Protein: CASSLQSGSNEQYF.

This clonotype was recorded many times. The chain recombines TRBV5-1 with TRBJ1-5; no reliable D call. The CDR3 is made up of 15 amino acids. V gave up 5 bases and J gave up 0 bases, with 12 bases separating them. CDR1 is SGHRS and CDR2 is YFSETQ in the germline V gene. CDR3 nucleotide sequence: TGCGCCAGCAGGGCGACGGAGTCTAGCAATCAGCCCCAGCATTTT. Encoded protein: CASRATESSNQPQHF.

The table lists this clonotype with many counts. This chain links TRBV14 with TRBJ1-1; TRBD1 aligns across 8 bases. CDR1 and CDR2 (germline): SGHDN, FVKESK. This CDR3 has 15 residues. The junction had 7 bases not matched to a gene; V was cut back by 2 bases and J by 5 bases. CDR3 residues: CASSQSGGSRTEAFF. The CDR3 bases are TGTGCCAGCAGCCAATCAGGGGGCTCGCGGACTGAAGCTTTCTTT.

This clonotype appeared many times. V gene TRBV6-5 combines with J gene TRBJ2-7; TRBD1 is a possible D gene (6 bases). The V and J ends lost 0 bases and 0 bases respectively, with 12 bases between them. The CDR3 totals 16 residues. The V gene's germline CDR1 is MNHEY and CDR2 SVGAGI. CDR3: CASSYSRGYSSYEQYF. DNA for the CDR3: TGTGCCAGCAGTTACTCGAGGGGGTACAGCTCCTACGAGCAGTACTTC.

This clonotype was detected many times. The chain employs TRBV20-1 and TRBJ1-2, with D uncertain. The germline CDR1 and CDR2 sequences are DFQATT and SNEGSKA (reference sequence). CDR3 length: 13 amino acids. V dropped 3 bases and J dropped 7 bases, with 15 bases sitting between them. CDR3 nucleotides: TGCAGTGCTAGCACCAGTATCCCATCTGGCTACACCTTC. Protein product: CSASTSIPSGYTF.

This clonotype was recorded many times. V gene TRBV20-1 combines with J gene TRBJ1-2, with D possibly being TRBD1 (6 bases). CDR1 and CDR2 from the germline V gene are DFQATT and SNEGSKA (reference sequence). The CDR3 contains 13 residues. The V end lost 7 bases, the J end lost 5 bases, and 17 bases lay between the germline ends. In DNA, the CDR3 is TGCAGTGTCAAGATGGGGGGCTCGTATGGCTACACCTTC. Protein: CSVKMGGSYGYTF.

The J gene is TRBJ2-7, the V gene TRBV30; D call uncertain. The CDR3 is 14 residues long. Germline lookup yields CDR1 GTSNPN and CDR2 SVGIG (reference sequence). Trimming took 0 bases from V and 2 from J, leaving 11 bases between them. The CDR3 region has the DNA TGTGCCTGGAGTGTACGTCGACGGACCTACGAGCAGTACTTC. Translation gives CAWSVRRRTYEQYF. Full variable domain (remainder filled in from reference TRBV30 and TRBJ2-7): SQTIHQWPATLVQPVGSPLSLECTVEGTSNPNLYWYRQAAGRGLQLLFYSVGIGQISSEVPQNLSASRPQDRQFILSSKKLLLSDSGFYLCAWSVRRRTYEQYFGPGTRLTVT.

This clonotype occurred many times. The chain employs TRBV20-1 and TRBJ2-1; no clear D. The CDR3 spans 12 residues. Trimming took off 3 bases at V and 3 bases at J, with 6 bases between the two ends. Germline CDR1 and CDR2: DFQATT and SNEGSKA (reference sequence). As DNA, the CDR3 is TGCAGTGCTAGGGATATCTACAATGAGCAGTTCTTC. Its translation is CSARDIYNEQFF.

There are many counts of this clonotype. V and J are TRBV20-1 and TRBJ2-5; 7 bases are a match to TRBD2. CDR1 and CDR2 (germline): DFQATT, SNEGSKA (reference sequence). CDR3 length: 15 residues. The V gene end was trimmed by 0 bases and the J gene end by 3 bases; junction bases not matched to a gene: 7. In DNA form, the CDR3 reads TGCAGTGCTAGAGATTTGCGACTAGCCGAAGAGACCCAGTACTTC. Residues: CSARDLRLAEETQYF.

This clonotype was observed many times. The J gene is TRBJ2-2, the V gene TRBV28, with TRBD1 identical over 7 bases. Germline values: CDR1 MDHEN, CDR2 SYDVKM. The CDR3 covers 14 residues. Trimming cost V 6 bases and J 4 bases; bases outside gene matches: 5. CDR3 loop: CASSPGGSTGELFF. CDR3 bases: TGTGCCAGCAGCCCAGGGGGAAGCACCGGGGAGCTGTTTTTT. Variable domain in full (rest from reference TRBV28 and TRBJ2-2): DVKVTQSSRYLVKRTGEKVFLECVQDMDHENMFWYRQDPGLGLRLIYFSYDVKMKEKGDIPEGYSVSREKKERFSLILESASTNQTSMYLCASSPGGSTGELFFGEGSRLTVL.

Many counts were recorded for this clonotype. The junction departs from germline at one end; a sequencing error may be responsible. The chain couples TRBV12-3 or TRBV12-4 to TRBJ1-4; 7 bases align to TRBD1. CDR3 length: 14 residues. The CDR3 DNA follows: TGTGCCAGCAATTTAGACAGGGAAAATGAAAAACTGTTTTTT. It encodes CASNLDRENEKLFF.

In this sample, this clonotype turned up many times. The chain uses TRBV19 and TRBJ2-3, with TRBD1 matching over 10 bases. This CDR3 spans 13 amino acids. Losses at the gene ends were 4 bases for V and 5 bases for J; bases not matched to a gene: 0. From germline, CDR1 is LNHDA and CDR2 SQIVND (reference sequence). The CDR3 protein is CASSRDRGDTQYF. In DNA form, the CDR3 reads TGTGCCAGTAGTAGGGACAGGGGAGATACGCAGTATTTT.

This clonotype occurred many times. The V and J genes are TRBV12-3 or TRBV12-4 and TRBJ2-1, with no clear D. There are 17 residues in the CDR3. V was pared by 5 bases and J by 4 bases, with 21 bases between. The CDR3 DNA is TGTGCCAGCAGTCCGCAAGCTAGGGCGGCACGATACAATGAGCAGTTCTTC. Its protein product is CASSPQARAARYNEQFF.

The chain uses TRBV15 and TRBJ2-5; D call uncertain. From germline, CDR1 is LNHNV and CDR2 YYDKDF (reference sequence). This CDR3 spans 15 amino acids. Trimming removed 2 bases from V and 6 bases from J, with 16 bases in between. The CDR3, as DNA: TGTGCCACCAGCAGAAACCCTCCAGCGCAAAAGACCCAGTACTTC. Its protein is CATSRNPPAQKTQYF.

This clonotype was observed a few times. This chain links TRBV7-2 with TRBJ1-2; 8 positions agree with TRBD1. Germline V gives CDR1 SGHTA, CDR2 FQGNSA. This CDR3 spans 15 amino acids. The trim removed 5 bases at V and 3 bases at J, leaving 8 bases unmatched. CDR3 residues: CASSPDRGWYYGYTF. DNA of the CDR3: TGTGCCAGCAGCCCAGACAGGGGTTGGTACTATGGCTACACCTTC.

This clonotype showed up many times. CDR3 DNA sequence: TGCGCCAGCAGCTTACAGGGGTTTGGGGAAAAACTGTTTTTT. It encodes CASSLQGFGEKLFF. The chain combines TRBV5-1 with TRBJ1-4, with 7 nucleotides matching TRBD1. CDR1 SGHRS and CDR2 YFSETQ come from the germline V gene. This CDR3 is 14 amino acids long. V lost 2 bases and J lost 8; bases outside the gene matches: 6.

The genes are TRBV25-1 and TRBJ2-1, with TRBD2 identical over 7 bases. V shed 1 base, J shed 4 bases, and the junction held 10 bases outside the gene matches. The CDR3 consists of 17 residues. Per the germline V gene, CDR1 is MGHDK and CDR2 is SYGVNS. CDR3 protein: CASSELGGGKGYNEQFF. In DNA form, the CDR3 reads TGTGCCAGCAGTGAATTGGGGGGGGGGAAAGGGTACAATGAGCAGTTCTTC.

On this clonotype itself: A clone one base away is much larger, so this may be a read error. J is TRBJ2-3 and V is TRBV5-1, with D perhaps matching TRBD1 (6 bases). CDR3 length: 14 residues. The V end lost 4 bases, the J end lost 4 bases, and 13 bases lay between the germline ends. The germline gives CDR1 SGHRS, CDR2 YFSETQ. DNA for the CDR3: TGCGCCAGCAGCAATGGACAGAAGGCAGATACGCAGTATTTT. This encodes CASSNGQKADTQYF.

The chain carries TRBV12-3 or TRBV12-4 and TRBJ1-6, with 8 bases identical to TRBD1. This CDR3 region has 15 residues. V shed 2 bases and J 7 bases; nucleotides not matched to a gene: 4. CDR3: CASSLRTGKNSPLHF. CDR3 DNA: TGTGCCAGCAGTTTAAGGACAGGGAAAAATTCACCCCTCCACTTT.

J is TRBJ2-5 and V is TRBV3-1; D gene ambiguous. In germline, CDR1 is LGHDT, CDR2 YNNKEL (reference sequence). CDR3 length equals 15 residues. V lost 0 bases and J 0 bases, leaving 8 bases between the germline ends. The CDR3 loop reads CASSQEAEYQETQYF. The CDR3 DNA sequence: TGTGCCAGCAGCCAAGAGGCGGAGTACCAAGAGACCCAGTACTTC.

A few counts support this clonotype. The chain uses TRBV30 and TRBJ1-5; D call uncertain. The CDR3 runs 13 residues. Per germline, CDR1 GTSNPN and CDR2 SVGIG (reference sequence). The V end was cut by 2 bases, the J end by 4 bases, with 9 bases between. The CDR3 nucleotides read TGTGCCTGGAGTTCAGAGCCTAATCAGCCCCAGCATTTT. Residues: CAWSSEPNQPQHF.

This clonotype was detected ten times or more. V gene TRBV10-3 combines with J gene TRBJ2-1; TRBD2 might be the D (5 bases). Looked up from germline, CDR1 is ENHRY and CDR2 is SYGVKD. There are 12 residues in the CDR3. Trimming left V 4 bases short and J 6 bases short, with 7 bases between. The CDR3 reads CAISASGNEQFF. CDR3 nucleotide sequence: TGTGCCATCAGTGCGAGCGGCAATGAGCAGTTCTTC.